This passage covers 8 T cell receptor beta chains from one sample sequenced in a study of T cells in Graves' hyperthyroidism and ophthalmopathy. Template material for amplifying TCR beta CDR3 regions consisted of RNA transcripts. TCR CDR3 underwent first-round RT-PCR with the HTBI primer set. MiXCR was run by TCRdb on the multiplex PCR reads, yielding one entry per CDR3 protein. In the table there are about 770,000 distinct CDR3 sequences, about 17% of which are singletons. The sample comprised blood. The receptors come from a woman aged 45 to 65 with Graves' hyperthyroidism that later progressed to Graves' ophthalmopathy.

This clonotype was seen more than once but under ten times. V and J are TRBV10-3 and TRBJ2-2, with no clear D. The germline V and J ends were trimmed by 0 bases and 8 bases, with 7 bases remaining between them. Germline loops: CDR1 ENHRY, CDR2 SYGVKD. The CDR3 has 13 residues. The CDR3 protein is CAISESSRGELFF. The CDR3, as DNA: TGTGCCATCAGTGAGTCTTCGCGGGGGGAGCTGTTTTTT.

This clonotype occurred many times. The gene calls are TRBV30 and TRBJ1-1; 7 bases match TRBD1. The V gene's germline CDR1 is GTSNPN and CDR2 SVGIG (reference sequence). This CDR3 has 13 residues. V lost 5 bases and J lost 3; bases outside the gene matches: 6. The CDR3: CAWQPTGDTEAFF. The CDR3, as DNA: TGTGCCTGGCAACCTACAGGGGACACTGAAGCTTTCTTT.

The table lists this clonotype with a few counts. The genes are TRBV27 and TRBJ1-4; the match to TRBD1 covers 7 bases. From germline, CDR1 is MNHEY and CDR2 SMNVEV (reference sequence). The length of the CDR3 is 16 residues. J gave up 7 bases and V 0 bases, and 8 bases lay outside the gene matches. CDR3: CASSLSIGGAGEKLFF. CDR3 DNA sequence: TGTGCCAGCAGTTTATCGATAGGGGGCGCAGGTGAAAAACTGTTTTTT. Full variable domain (missing parts from reference TRBV27 and TRBJ1-4): EAQVTQNPRYLITVTGKKLTVTCSQNMNHEYMSWYRQDPGLGLRQIYYSMNVEVTDKGDVPEGYKVSRKEKRNFPLILESPSPNQTSLYFCASSLSIGGAGEKLFFGSGTQLSVL.

This clonotype was counted between two and nine times. The gene calls are TRBV11-1 and TRBJ1-1; no definite D call. The CDR3 contains 15 residues. Germline values: CDR1 SGHAT, CDR2 FQDESV (reference sequence). V was clipped by 3 bases and J by 1 base, with 12 bases between them. The CDR3 spells CASSLGGPSNTEAFF. CDR3 DNA: TGTGCCAGCAGCTTGGGCGGGCCCTCGAACACTGAAGCTTTCTTT.

This clonotype was found a few times. J is TRBJ2-3 and V is TRBV12-3 or TRBV12-4, with TRBD2 as a possible D gene (5 bases). This CDR3 is built from 14 residues. The V gene lost 6 bases and the J gene lost 2 bases, with 12 bases spanning the gap. This CDR3 reads CASSAGHTTDTQYF. In DNA form, the CDR3 reads TGTGCCAGCAGCGCGGGCCATACCACAGATACGCAGTATTTT.

V gene TRBV5-5 combines with J gene TRBJ2-1, with TRBD1 matching over 7 bases. CDR3 length equals 15 residues. Losses at the gene ends were 5 bases for V and 4 bases for J; bases not matched to a gene: 9. The V gene's germline CDR1 is SGHKS and CDR2 YYEKEE (reference sequence). In nucleotides, the CDR3 is TGTGCCAGCAGTGAAGCCGGGACAGCGTACAATGAGCAGTTCTTC. Encoded protein: CASSEAGTAYNEQFF.

This clonotype was counted only a few times. V usage is TRBV10-1 and J usage is TRBJ1-2; TRBD1 is a possible D gene (5 bases). The CDR3 length is 14 residues. The germline gives CDR1 WNHNN, CDR2 SYGVQD (reference sequence). V shed 3 bases and J shed 6 bases, with 14 bases lying between them. CDR3: CASSEVRVFNGYTF. In DNA, the CDR3 is TGCGCCAGCAGTGAAGTCAGGGTTTTTAATGGCTACACCTTC.

V gene TRBV2 combines with J gene TRBJ1-5; D possibly corresponds to TRBD1 (6 bases). The ends were cut back, 5 bases at V and 4 bases at J, with 12 bases in the middle. This CDR3 is built from 14 residues. Germline values: CDR1 SNHLY, CDR2 FYNNEI. The CDR3 sequence: CASSSGQPNQPQHF. The CDR3 DNA is TGTGCCAGCAGTTCAGGACAGCCAAATCAGCCCCAGCATTTT.